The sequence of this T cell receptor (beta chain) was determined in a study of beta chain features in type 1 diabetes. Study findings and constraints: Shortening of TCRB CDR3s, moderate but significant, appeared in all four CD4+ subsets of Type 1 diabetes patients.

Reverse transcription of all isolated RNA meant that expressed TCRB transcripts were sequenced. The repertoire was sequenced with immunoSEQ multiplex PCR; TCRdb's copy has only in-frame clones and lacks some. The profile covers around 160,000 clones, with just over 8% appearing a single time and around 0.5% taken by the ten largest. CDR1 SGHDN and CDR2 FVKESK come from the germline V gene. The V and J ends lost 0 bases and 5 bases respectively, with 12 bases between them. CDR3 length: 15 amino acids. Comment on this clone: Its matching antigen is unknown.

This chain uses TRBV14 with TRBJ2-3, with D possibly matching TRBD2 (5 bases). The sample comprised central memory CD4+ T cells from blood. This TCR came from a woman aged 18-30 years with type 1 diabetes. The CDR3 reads CASSQDRGDQDTQYF. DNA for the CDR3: TGTGCCAGCAGCCAAGATCGGGGTGATCAAGATACGCAGTATTTT.